These 18 T cell receptor beta chains came from one sample sequenced in a study of CD8 T cells in ankylosing spondylitis. No cognate antigen is known for these TCRs. General observations from the study: What seemed typical of ankylosing spondylitis blood was a TCR beta motif built from fewer than ten highly homologous variants.

TCRdb re-called the 5' RACE reads with MiXCR, one entry per CDR3 protein. The sample has a few hundred thousand distinct CDR3 sequences, around 20% seen once. Sequenced: blood, either unsorted or a sorted T cell fraction (not recorded which). All receptors derive from a male donor with ankylosing spondylitis.

V is TRBV28 and J is TRBJ1-5; 7 nucleotides match TRBD1. Trimming removed 3 bases from V and 1 base from J; junction bases left unmatched: 3. The CDR3 loop spans 15 amino acids. Germline lookup yields CDR1 MDHEN and CDR2 SYDVKM. The CDR3 here is CASSFPGQSNQPQHF. DNA for the CDR3: TGTGCCAGCAGTTTCCCGGGACAGAGCAATCAGCCCCAGCATTTT. Full variable domain (remainder filled in from reference TRBV28 and TRBJ1-5): DVKVTQSSRYLVKRTGEKVFLECVQDMDHENMFWYRQDPGLGLRLIYFSYDVKMKEKGDIPEGYSVSREKKERFSLILESASTNQTSMYLCASSFPGQSNQPQHFGDGTRLSIL.

The sample holds a few counts of this clonotype. The chain carries TRBV6-5 and TRBJ2-5; 7 bases agree with TRBD2. The CDR3 consists of 14 residues. The V and J ends lost 0 bases and 10 bases, in that order; junction bases with no gene match: 8. The V gene's germline CDR1 is MNHEY and CDR2 SVGAGI. The CDR3 DNA sequence: TGTGCCAGCAGTTACTCAACGGGAGGTAAAGGCCAGTACTTC. Translating it yields CASSYSTGGKGQYF.

This clonotype occurred a few times. The CDR3 loop reads CASNAQGYSSGANVLTF. The CDR3 nucleotides are TGTGCCAGCAACGCCCAGGGGTATTCCTCTGGGGCCAACGTCCTGACTTTC. The V gene is TRBV6-1, the J gene TRBJ2-6, with a tentative D call TRBD1 (6 bases). V was clipped by 7 bases and J by 0 bases, with 16 bases between them. CDR1 and CDR2 from the germline V gene are MNHNS and SASEGT. This CDR3 contains 17 residues.

CDR3 amino acids: CASSPGRFWGTDTQYF. The CDR3 DNA sequence: TGCGCCAGCAGCCCGGGACGGTTTTGGGGCACAGATACGCAGTATTTT. The chain couples TRBV5-1 to TRBJ2-3; D may correspond to TRBD1 or TRBD2 (5 bases each). The CDR3 has 16 residues. With 4 bases removed from V and 1 base from J, the gap between germline ends came to 16 bases. Per germline, CDR1 SGHRS and CDR2 YFSETQ.

This chain links TRBV12-3 or TRBV12-4 with TRBJ1-5, with 7 bases identical to TRBD1. The CDR3 has 14 amino acids. Germline trimming cut 5 bases from V and 7 bases from J; bases unmatched to any gene: 8. CDR3 loop: CASSRTGSVQPQHF. CDR3 DNA sequence: TGTGCCAGCAGTCGGACAGGATCCGTCCAGCCCCAGCATTTT.

The chain combines TRBV11-2 with TRBJ2-7, with 10 bases matching TRBD2. Germline CDR1 SGHAT, CDR2 FQNNGV. V gave up 1 base and J gave up 5 bases; unmatched junction bases: 8. This CDR3 comprises 16 residues. The CDR3 is CASSLGLSSGSHEQYF. CDR3 DNA: TGTGCCAGCAGCTTAGGGCTGTCTAGCGGGAGCCACGAGCAGTACTTC.

This clonotype was seen a few times. J is TRBJ2-7 and V is TRBV2; D remains unclear. The CDR3 sequence is 11 residues long. Germline values: CDR1 SNHLY, CDR2 FYNNEI. V gave up 3 bases and J gave up 4 bases, with 4 bases separating them. CDR3 residues: CASSDPYEQYF. CDR3 nucleotides: TGTGCCAGCAGTGACCCTTACGAGCAGTACTTC.

The J gene is TRBJ1-1, the V gene TRBV7-3, with D perhaps TRBD1 (6 bases). Germline lookup yields CDR1 SGHTA and CDR2 FQGTGA. Trimming shortened V by 5 bases and J by 3 bases, and 19 bases separated the two germline ends. This CDR3 is 16 amino acids long. The CDR3 sequence: CASSLAGGSLDTEAFF. CDR3 nucleotide sequence: TGTGCCAGCAGCCTTGCGGGGGGCAGTTTGGACACTGAAGCTTTCTTT.

A few counts support this clonotype. This sequence joins TRBV3-1 and TRBJ1-5; TRBD1 might be the D (5 bases). The CDR3 runs 14 residues. CDR1 is LGHDT, CDR2 YNNKEL, per germline (reference sequence). The V gene lost 4 bases and the J gene lost 7 bases, with 14 bases spanning the gap. The CDR3 nucleotides read TGTGCCAGCAGCCCCCACGGGGGGACGCAGCCCCAGCATTTT. It specifies CASSPHGGTQPQHF.

The rearrangement links TRBV5-1 to TRBJ2-7; D gene uncertain. The V end was cut by 0 bases, the J end by 7 bases, with 11 bases between. CDR3 size: 13 residues. CDR1 and CDR2 (germline): SGHRS, YFSETQ. The CDR3 region has the DNA TGCGCCAGCAGCTTGGTTGGGCTGTGGGAGCAGTACTTC. It codes for CASSLVGLWEQYF.

The rearrangement uses TRBV28 and TRBJ2-1; D is uncertain. Between the trimmed V and J ends, which lost 2 bases and 4 bases, there was a span of 18 bases. The CDR3 runs 17 residues. Germline loops: CDR1 MDHEN, CDR2 SYDVKM. The CDR3 DNA reads TGTGCCAGCAGTTTAGCTCCTCTTGTAAAGATATACAATGAGCAGTTCTTC. Amino acid sequence: CASSLAPLVKIYNEQFF.

CDR3 DNA: TGTGCCAGCAGCCCCCGGGACAGACAGGACACTGAAGCTTTCTTT. Translating it yields CASSPRDRQDTEAFF. V and J are TRBV7-2 and TRBJ1-1; 7 bases are shared with TRBD1. CDR3 length: 15 amino acids. Germline CDR1 is SGHTA and CDR2 is FQGNSA. With V trimmed by 5 bases and J by 3 bases, 9 bases remained unmatched.

The sample holds a few counts of this clonotype. The rearrangement links TRBV24-1 to TRBJ2-3; D may match TRBD1 or TRBD2 (5 bases each). Trimming took 5 bases from V and 0 from J, leaving 14 bases between them. Looked up from germline, CDR1 is KGHDR and CDR2 is SFDVKD. There are 16 residues in the CDR3. The CDR3 DNA follows: TGTGCCACCAGTGCCTTGGGGCTAGCAAGCACAGATACGCAGTATTTT. Translated, it gives CATSALGLASTDTQYF.

This clonotype has a handful of counts. CDR3 coding DNA: TGCAGTGCTGGGACAGGGTGGGGTAACACTGAAGCTTTCTTT. Protein: CSAGTGWGNTEAFF. The J gene is TRBJ1-1, the V gene TRBV20-1; 9 bases align to TRBD1. Germline V CDR1 and CDR2: DFQATT, SNEGSKA (reference sequence). Trimming cost V 5 bases and J 2 bases; bases outside gene matches: 6. This CDR3 comprises 14 residues.

The CDR3 DNA sequence: TGCAGTGCTACAGCTACTTCGTATGGCTACACCTTC. It translates to CSATATSYGYTF. The rearrangement joins TRBV20-1 to TRBJ1-2, with no clear D. The CDR3 spans 12 residues. V gave up 4 bases and J gave up 5 bases, with 11 bases separating them. The germline gives CDR1 DFQATT, CDR2 SNEGSKA (reference sequence).

The chain carries TRBV10-3 and TRBJ2-5, with 13 bases that match TRBD2. V gave up 0 bases and J gave up 5 bases; unmatched junction bases: 15. The CDR3 covers 20 residues. Germline V gene sequence: CDR1 ENHRY, CDR2 SYGVKD. This CDR3 reads CAISESGSSRTSGREETQYF. DNA for the CDR3: TGTGCCATCAGTGAGTCCGGGTCGTCGAGGACTAGCGGGAGAGAGGAGACCCAGTACTTC.

Ten or more counts support this clonotype. The chain has TRBV20-1 and TRBJ2-1; D unresolved. The CDR3 is 11 residues long. In germline, CDR1 is DFQATT, CDR2 SNEGSKA (reference sequence). The V end was cut by 3 bases, the J end by 4 bases, with 4 bases between. The CDR3 region has the DNA TGCAGTGCTAGTCGATACAATGAGCAGTTCTTC. This translates into CSASRYNEQFF.

The chain has TRBV28 and TRBJ1-2, with D unclear. The germline gives CDR1 MDHEN, CDR2 SYDVKM. The CDR3 totals 15 residues. V was pared by 6 bases and J by 2 bases, with 16 bases between. This chain's CDR3 is CASSRPLLINYGYTF. In DNA form, the CDR3 reads TGTGCCAGCAGCCGTCCCCTCTTAATAAACTATGGCTACACCTTC.